These 11 T cell receptor beta chains were all obtained from the same sample, sequenced in a study of T cell changes during pregnancy in multiple sclerosis. Sequencing was performed with immunoSEQ multiplex PCR; in TCRdb, only in-frame clones are kept and a portion is missing. The sample lists roughly 100,000 clones, about 90% occurring once. Sequencing was performed on peripheral blood, taken before pregnancy. These receptors came from a female donor with multiple sclerosis, enrolled in a pregnancy study.

The chain recombines TRBV7-9 with TRBJ1-5; 8 nucleotides line up with TRBD1. The CDR3 sequence is 15 residues long. The V gene end was trimmed by 5 bases and the J gene end by 3 bases; junction bases not matched to a gene: 6. The germline gives CDR1 SEHNR, CDR2 FQNEAQ (reference sequence). In nucleotides, the CDR3 is TGTGCCAGCAGCCCAGGGACAGGTATCAATCAGCCCCAGCATTTT. Its protein is CASSPGTGINQPQHF.

The V and J genes are TRBV19 and TRBJ1-1; tentatively, D is TRBD1 (6 bases). The CDR3 is 14 amino acids. Germline V CDR1 and CDR2: LNHDA, SQIVND (reference sequence). Trimming left V 2 bases short and J 2 bases short, with 9 bases between. CDR3 DNA: TGTGCCAGTAGTATAACTGGGACAAACACTGAAGCTTTCTTT. Its translation: CASSITGTNTEAFF.

The chain joins TRBV6-1 to TRBJ1-5, with TRBD1 as a possible D gene (6 bases). Germline V gene sequence: CDR1 MNHNS, CDR2 SASEGT. V was cut by 6 bases and J by 0 bases, with 12 bases left in between. The CDR3 loop spans 15 amino acids. The CDR3 loop reads CASRGTPDSNQPQHF. The CDR3 DNA sequence: TGTGCCAGCAGAGGGACACCCGATAGCAATCAGCCCCAGCATTTT.

The chain links TRBV11-2 to TRBJ1-1; D is undetermined. The CDR3 is made up of 13 amino acids. Trimming left V 4 bases short and J 0 bases short, with 6 bases between. The germline CDR1 and CDR2 sequences are SGHAT and FQNNGV. The CDR3 DNA is TGTGCCAGCAGCTCCAGGATGAACACTGAAGCTTTCTTT. It specifies CASSSRMNTEAFF.

The chain is built from TRBV2 and TRBJ1-6, with D maybe TRBD1 (5 bases). Trimming pared 7 bases from V and 8 bases from J, leaving 12 bases between. The CDR3 sequence is 13 residues long. Germline CDR1 reads SNHLY; CDR2 reads FYNNEI. As DNA, the CDR3 is TGTGCCAGCATGTTCATACAGGATTCACCCCTCCACTTT. Amino acid sequence: CASMFIQDSPLHF. The entire variable domain, with the rest obtained from reference TRBV2 and TRBJ1-6, is as follows: EPEVTQTPSHQVTQMGQEVILRCVPISNHLYFYWYRQILGQKVEFLVSFYNNEISEKSEIFDDQFSVERPDGSNFTLKIRSTKLEDSAMYFCASMFIQDSPLHFGNGTRLTVT.

This chain links TRBV27 with TRBJ2-3; no definite D call. Trimming shortened V by 7 bases and J by 5 bases, and 13 bases separated the two germline ends. The CDR3 length is 13 residues. Germline assignment: CDR1 MNHEY and CDR2 SMNVEV (reference sequence). As DNA, the CDR3 is TGTGCCAGCACCCGCTCCCCACAAGATACGCAGTATTTT. As protein: CASTRSPQDTQYF.

CDR3 loop: CASSPLLTGHGPNSPLHF. CDR3 sequence (DNA): TGTGCCAGCTCACCACTGTTAACTGGACACGGCCCAAATTCACCCCTCCACTTT. J is TRBJ1-6 and V is TRBV18; maybe TRBD1 (5 bases). The V end was cut by 1 base, the J end by 7 bases, with 20 bases between. Germline CDR1 is KGHSH and CDR2 is LQKENI. CDR3 length equals 18 residues.

The genes are TRBV13 and TRBJ2-1; 9 positions agree with TRBD2. V was clipped by 11 bases and J by 7 bases; unmatched bases: 9. The CDR3 runs to 13 residues. Germline loops: CDR1 PRHDT, CDR2 FYEKMQ (reference sequence). CDR3 region: CAAYSGRQNEQFF. The CDR3 nucleotides are TGTGCCGCATATAGCGGGAGACAAAATGAGCAGTTCTTC.

CDR3 protein: CASSLGTSGGNEQFF. DNA of the CDR3: TGTGCCAGCAGCTTAGGGACTAGCGGGGGGAATGAGCAGTTCTTC. This chain connects TRBV13 to TRBJ2-1; 13 nucleotides align to TRBD2. Germline assignment: CDR1 PRHDT and CDR2 FYEKMQ (reference sequence). CDR3 length: 15 amino acids. V shed 0 bases and J 7 bases; nucleotides not matched to a gene: 0.

This clone was detected only a few times. This chain uses TRBV6-6 with TRBJ1-4; 8 bases agree with TRBD1. CDR3 size: 12 residues. V trimming: 10 bases; J trimming: 6 bases; junction bases outside the gene matches: 4. CDR1 MNHNY and CDR2 SVGAGI come from the germline V gene (reference sequence). The CDR3 region has the DNA TGTGCCACCGACAGGGGATATGAAAAACTGTTTTTT. This translates into CATDRGYEKLFF.

V usage is TRBV12-5 and J usage is TRBJ2-3, with 15 bases matching TRBD2. Losses at the gene ends were 7 bases for V and 5 bases for J; bases not matched to a gene: 4. This CDR3 is built from 15 residues. The germline gives CDR1 LGHNT, CDR2 FRNRAP. For the CDR3, the DNA is TGTGCTAGTGCCAGGGGACTAGCGGGAGGAGATACGCAGTATTTT. Amino acids: CASARGLAGGDTQYF.